These 10 T cell receptor beta chains were sequenced from one sample in a study of T cells in Graves' hyperthyroidism and ophthalmopathy. Amplification of TCR beta CDR3 regions was performed using RNA transcripts as template. Primed by the HTBI set, a first-round RT-PCR was run on the TCR CDR3. Each CDR3 protein is one row after TCRdb ran MiXCR on the multiplex PCR reads. The sample includes some 250,000 distinct CDR3 sequences, roughly 14% seen only once; the top ten take 10% to 15%. Sequencing was done on a sample of blood. These receptors were obtained from a woman aged 40 to 50 with Graves' hyperthyroidism that later progressed to Graves' ophthalmopathy.

This clonotype came up many times. The chain uses TRBV27 and TRBJ2-1; tentatively, D is TRBD2 (5 bases). The length of the CDR3 is 13 residues. V shed 6 bases and J shed 7 bases, with 13 bases lying between them. In germline, CDR1 is MNHEY, CDR2 SMNVEV (reference sequence). The CDR3 loop reads CASSPIGVNEQFF. DNA of the CDR3: TGTGCCAGCAGCCCAATCGGGGTTAATGAGCAGTTCTTC.

This clonotype was found many times. The V gene is TRBV19, the J gene TRBJ2-5; TRBD1 aligns across 7 bases. Germline V lookup: CDR1 LNHDA, CDR2 SQIVND (reference sequence). The CDR3 length is 16 residues. V shed 7 bases, J shed 1 base, and the junction held 12 bases outside the gene matches. In DNA form, the CDR3 reads TGTGCCAGTAAATCCGGCGGACAGGTCTCCCAAGAGACCCAGTACTTC. It yields the protein CASKSGGQVSQETQYF.

This clonotype was recorded at least ten times. V and J are TRBV20-1 and TRBJ2-5; the D is unclear. Germline V CDR1 and CDR2: DFQATT, SNEGSKA (reference sequence). V lost 3 bases to trimming and J lost 0 bases, with 8 bases between them. CDR3 length: 13 residues. CDR3 nucleotide sequence: TGCAGTGCTAGTTCCGGCCACCAAGAGACCCAGTACTTC. This translates into CSASSGHQETQYF.

At least ten counts were recorded for this clonotype. The J gene is TRBJ1-4, the V gene TRBV28; D uncertain. The germline gives CDR1 MDHEN, CDR2 SYDVKM. This CDR3 is built from 15 residues. V gave up 5 bases and J gave up 8 bases, with 18 bases separating them. Here the CDR3 DNA reads TGTGCCAGCAGTCCCCCCGACTACAGCGGAGAAAAACTGTTTTTT. Protein product: CASSPPDYSGEKLFF.

This clonotype was observed at least ten times. The chain is built from TRBV18 and TRBJ2-7; no clear D. The CDR3 sequence is 15 residues long. Trimming removed 3 bases at V and 0 bases at J, with 12 bases between. CDR1 is KGHSH and CDR2 is LQKENI in the germline V gene. CDR3 bases: TGTGCCAGCTCACCGGTCCGGACGGACTCCTACGAGCAGTACTTC. Its protein product is CASSPVRTDSYEQYF.

This clonotype was seen a few times. At one end, the junction sequence differs from germline, possibly due to a read error. This chain links TRBV6-1 with TRBJ1-4; D may be TRBD1 (5 bases). Germline CDR1 and CDR2: MNHNS and SASEGT. The CDR3 contains 15 residues. CDR3 amino acids: CASRRDRRDNGKLFF. DNA of the CDR3: TGTGCCAGCAGGCGAGACAGAAGAGATAATGGAAAACTGTTTTTT.

This clonotype was observed at least ten times. The chain recombines TRBV12-3 or TRBV12-4 with TRBJ2-2, with no clear D. V lost 3 bases to trimming and J lost 5 bases, with 10 bases between them. The CDR3 extends over 14 amino acids. In DNA form, the CDR3 reads TGTGCCAGCAGTTTCGACTCCTCGACCGGGGAGCTGTTTTTT. The encoded protein is CASSFDSSTGELFF.

This clonotype was counted many times. The chain is built from TRBV3-1 and TRBJ2-2, with TRBD2 as a possible D gene (6 bases). V dropped 0 bases and J dropped 6 bases, with 14 bases sitting between them. The CDR3 totals 16 residues. Germline V gene sequence: CDR1 LGHDT, CDR2 YNNKEL (reference sequence). Here the CDR3 reads CASSQESGRGPGELFF. The CDR3 nucleotides read TGTGCCAGCAGCCAAGAGTCCGGGAGAGGTCCCGGGGAGCTGTTTTTT.

This clonotype was seen ten or more times. The genes are TRBV28 and TRBJ2-2; possible D gene TRBD2, 5 bases. V lost 7 bases to trimming and J lost 4 bases, with 19 bases between them. The germline V gene has CDR1 MDHEN and CDR2 SYDVKM. The CDR3 is 16 residues long. The CDR3, as DNA: TGTGCCAGCATCTCGGGTGGGCTAGCCATCACCGGGGAGCTGTTTTTT. Its protein is CASISGGLAITGELFF.

The chain employs TRBV9 and TRBJ2-7; 8 nucleotides line up with TRBD2. This CDR3 is built from 15 residues. V was pared by 3 bases and J by 0 bases, with 5 bases of the junction left unmatched. Germline V CDR1 and CDR2: SGDLS, YYNGEE. In DNA, the CDR3 is TGTGCCAGCAGCGGCACAAGCGGGGGCTCCTACGAGCAGTACTTC. Residues: CASSGTSGGSYEQYF.